This T cell receptor (beta chain) appears in the sequencing data of a study of blood T cell repertoires in COVID-19. TCRdb keeps only in-frame clones here, not all; method: immunoSEQ multiplex PCR. The sample consists of 100,000 to 110,000 clones, about 89% of them appearing once. With 0 bases removed from V and 5 bases from J, the gap between germline ends came to 5 bases. The CDR3 has 12 residues. Germline V gene lookup returns CDR1 SGHRS and CDR2 YFSETQ. Material: peripheral blood. The clonotype originates from a man aged 50-59 years with active COVID-19. The chain is built from TRBV5-1 and TRBJ2-5, with D unresolved. This CDR3 is CASSLDGETQYF. CDR3 DNA: TGCGCCAGCAGCTTGGACGGGGAGACCCAGTACTTC.